The 27 T cell receptor beta chains reported below all come from one sample, sequenced in a study of T cell responses to AZD1222 COVID-19 vaccine (dated by TCRdb to 2020 to 2023). The sample's time point label is to be understood as: baseline before first vaccination. Libraries were constructed by the immunoSEQ multiplex PCR assay. TCRdb carries this immuneACCESS record with in-frame sequences only. Its versions omit some clonotypes, under half of them owing to an unresolved V gene in the studies checked, with the rest unexplained. The sample table holds some 140,000 clones, of which roughly 90% were seen once. The ten largest clones represent around 3.2% of the sample. Specimen: peripheral blood, collected on day 0 of AZD1222 vaccination. The receptor source for this set is an adult in good health.

A note on this clone: The junction and the germline gene differ at one end; a read error may be behind it. J is TRBJ2-7 and V is TRBV5-3; D not certain. TRBV5-3 is an open reading frame whose function is uncertain. This CDR3 region has 20 residues. CDR3 residues: CARRLGLQVMRTIPSYEQYF. In DNA, the CDR3 is TGTGCCAGAAGGTTGGGGTTGCAGGTGATGCGAACGATACCTTCCTACGAGCAGTACTTC.

The chain employs TRBV4-1 and TRBJ1-6, with D unclear. V was pared by 0 bases and J by 6 bases, with 21 bases between. This CDR3 is 19 amino acids long. The germline V gene has CDR1 MGHRA and CDR2 YSYEKL. This CDR3 is CASSQDDSFERGVNSPLHF. The DNA for the CDR3 is TGCGCCAGCAGCCAAGATGACTCCTTTGAGCGGGGAGTTAATTCACCCCTCCACTTT.

The V and J genes are TRBV5-8 and TRBJ1-5; no definite D call. Germline assignment: CDR1 SGHTS and CDR2 YDEGEE. This CDR3 comprises 17 residues. V dropped 0 bases and J dropped 1 base, with 14 bases sitting between them. The CDR3 sequence: CASSLAFGRSSNQPQHF. As DNA, the CDR3 is TGTGCCAGCAGCTTGGCCTTTGGGCGGAGCAGCAATCAGCCCCAGCATTTT.

The chain employs TRBV2 and TRBJ1-3; 7 positions agree with TRBD1. The length of the CDR3 is 16 residues. Germline V gene lookup returns CDR1 SNHLY and CDR2 FYNNEI. V lost 2 bases, J lost 3 bases, and 7 bases stayed unmatched. The CDR3 sequence is CASSEYRTGLGNTIYF. CDR3 DNA: TGTGCCAGCAGTGAATATAGGACAGGACTTGGAAACACCATATATTTT.

The CDR3: CSALTYEQFF. CDR3 nucleotide sequence: TGCAGTGCTCTTACCTATGAGCAGTTCTTC. V and J are TRBV20-1 and TRBJ2-1; D gene unclear. Trimming pared 5 bases from V and 8 bases from J, leaving 7 bases between. CDR1 and CDR2 from the germline V gene are DFQATT and SNEGSKA (reference sequence). CDR3 size: 10 residues.

The V call is TRBV18, the J call TRBJ2-7; TRBD1 is a possible D gene (5 bases). V lost 3 bases and J 2 bases, leaving 11 bases between the germline ends. The CDR3 loop spans 14 amino acids. CDR1 KGHSH and CDR2 LQKENI come from the germline V gene. The CDR3 sequence: CASSPRRDAYEQYF. The CDR3 DNA reads TGTGCCAGCTCACCGCGCAGGGATGCCTACGAGCAGTACTTC.

The chain is built from TRBV7-3 and TRBJ2-3, with 12 bases aligning to TRBD2. CDR3 length equals 16 residues. The junction had 7 bases not matched to a gene; V was cut back by 4 bases and J by 5 bases. Germline V CDR1 and CDR2: SGHTA, FQGTGA. CDR3 sequence: CASSSGLAGGGDTQYF. The CDR3 DNA is TGTGCCAGCAGCTCGGGACTAGCGGGTGGAGGAGATACGCAGTATTTT.

This clone was detected only a few times. The chain couples TRBV7-9 to TRBJ2-7, with TRBD1 matching 10 bases. V lost 2 bases, J lost 5 bases, and 9 bases stayed unmatched. Germline V gives CDR1 SEHNR, CDR2 FQNEAQ (reference sequence). There are 16 residues in the CDR3. The CDR3 DNA reads TGTGCCAGCAGCTTACCGGCCCAGACAGGGGGCAACGAGCAGTACTTC. It yields the protein CASSLPAQTGGNEQYF.

In its sample, this clone was seen once. This chain joins TRBV4-3 and TRBJ1-1; 7 bases agree with TRBD1. The CDR3 runs to 16 residues. The V gene end was trimmed by 6 bases and the J gene end by 3 bases; junction bases not matched to a gene: 13. Germline V lookup: CDR1 LGHNA, CDR2 YSLEER. CDR3 in amino acids: CASSREGARGDTEAFF. CDR3 nucleotides: TGCGCCAGCAGTCGTGAGGGTGCCAGGGGGGACACTGAAGCTTTCTTT.

The CDR3 nucleotides are TGTGCCAGCAGCTTGGCGGACAGGGTATACGAGCAGTACTTC. Its translation: CASSLADRVYEQYF. The V and J genes are TRBV5-5 and TRBJ2-7; TRBD1 aligns across 8 bases. J gave up 4 bases and V 0 bases, and 3 bases lay outside the gene matches. The CDR3 loop spans 14 amino acids. Germline V gene sequence: CDR1 SGHKS, CDR2 YYEKEE (reference sequence).

This clone was observed once. Other DNA sequences from this sample encode an identical CDR3 as well. The chain links TRBV5-1 to TRBJ1-1; TRBD1 aligns across 8 bases. Germline values: CDR1 SGHRS, CDR2 YFSETQ. This CDR3 spans 14 amino acids. The ends lost 3 bases at V and 5 bases at J; junction bases unmatched: 6. CDR3 sequence (DNA): TGCGCCAGCAGCTCAGGACAGGGTGGTACTGAAGCTTTCTTT. Residues: CASSSGQGGTEAFF.

The V and J genes are TRBV10-1 and TRBJ2-1; possible D gene TRBD1, 6 bases. The CDR3 has 15 residues. Trimming cost V 6 bases and J 0 bases, with 12 bases left between them. Germline V lookup: CDR1 WNHNN, CDR2 SYGVQD (reference sequence). The CDR3: CASSDLGGSYNEQFF. CDR3 nucleotide sequence: TGCGCCAGCAGCGACCTAGGGGGCTCCTACAATGAGCAGTTCTTC.

The chain links TRBV6-1 to TRBJ2-5; D might be TRBD2 (5 bases). The germline gives CDR1 MNHNS, CDR2 SASEGT. CDR3 length: 13 amino acids. V was clipped by 2 bases and J by 5 bases, with 9 bases between them. CDR3 amino acids: CASSEMGVETQYF. CDR3 nucleotides: TGTGCCAGCAGTGAAATGGGAGTGGAGACCCAGTACTTC.

The chain carries TRBV18 and TRBJ1-1, with TRBD1 matching over 8 bases. Per germline, CDR1 KGHSH and CDR2 LQKENI. The CDR3 spans 16 residues. After removal of 3 bases from V and 3 bases from J, the junction contained 9 bases not matched to a gene. The CDR3 DNA sequence: TGTGCCAGCTCACCCCGGACAGGGCAGCAGTACACTGAAGCTTTCTTT. Translation: CASSPRTGQQYTEAFF. Full variable domain (remainder filled in from reference TRBV18 and TRBJ1-1): NAGVMQNPRHLVRRRGQEARLRCSPMKGHSHVYWYRQLPEEGLKFMVYLQKENIIDESGMPKERFSAEFPKEGPSILRIQQVVRGDSAAYFCASSPRTGQQYTEAFFGQGTRLTVV.

V usage is TRBV7-6 and J usage is TRBJ2-1; TRBD2 is a possible D gene (5 bases). Trimming stripped 2 bases from V and 9 bases from J, with 8 bases between. Germline values: CDR1 SGHVS, CDR2 FNYEAQ. This CDR3 spans 12 amino acids. CDR3 DNA: TGTGCCAGCAGCTTACGGGAAAGTGAGCAGTTCTTC. Translation: CASSLRESEQFF.

The V call is TRBV6-5, the J call TRBJ1-2; 8 bases align to TRBD1. CDR3 length: 16 residues. Germline trimming cut 0 bases from V and 4 bases from J; bases unmatched to any gene: 7. Germline CDR1 and CDR2: MNHEY and SVGAGI. This chain's CDR3 is CASSYSTGDRGYGYTF. Written as DNA, the CDR3 is TGTGCCAGCAGTTACTCGACAGGGGATCGAGGCTATGGCTACACCTTC.

This clone occurred once. This chain uses TRBV14 with TRBJ2-7, with 7 bases that match TRBD2. CDR1 SGHDN and CDR2 FVKESK come from the germline V gene. The ends lost 4 bases at V and 2 bases at J; junction bases unmatched: 8. The CDR3 totals 15 residues. The CDR3: CASSPTWGRAYEQYF. CDR3 DNA sequence: TGTGCCAGCAGCCCTACCTGGGGGAGGGCCTACGAGCAGTACTTC. The full variable domain, its missing parts supplied by reference TRBV14 and TRBJ2-7, is EAGVTQFPSHSVIEKGQTVTLRCDPISGHDNLYWYRRVMGKEIKFLLHFVKESKQDESGMPNNRFLAERTGGTYSTLKVQPAELEDSGVYFCASSPTWGRAYEQYFGPGTRLTVT.

The chain combines TRBV21-1 with TRBJ1-5; no check of the table's D call, TRBD1, against the DNA was made. TRBV21-1 counts as a pseudogene. The CDR3 totals 17 residues. The CDR3 coding sequence is TGTGCCAGCTCAAACCTTTACAGGGCGCCAAGCAATCAGCCCCAGCATTTT. It codes for CASSNLYRAPSNQPQHF.

This clone was seen only once. The chain's CDR3 is CASSFSGTDNEKLFF. CDR3 DNA sequence: TGTGCCAGCTCATTCTCCGGGACAGACAATGAAAAACTGTTTTTT. The rearrangement uses TRBV18 and TRBJ1-4, with 7 nucleotides matching TRBD1. V shed 5 bases and J 5 bases; nucleotides not matched to a gene: 8. Germline V gives CDR1 KGHSH, CDR2 LQKENI. The CDR3 has 15 amino acids.

V usage is TRBV6-2 or TRBV6-3 and J usage is TRBJ2-1; unclear D gene. The ends were cut back, 2 bases at V and 2 bases at J, with 7 bases in the middle. Germline-derived CDR1 and CDR2 are MNHEY and SVGEGT. The CDR3 extends over 14 amino acids. The CDR3 DNA follows: TGTGCCAGCAGTTACCGGAGCACCTACAATGAGCAGTTCTTC. Translation gives CASSYRSTYNEQFF.

The rearrangement joins TRBV13 to TRBJ1-1; possible D gene TRBD1, 5 bases. Trimming left V 5 bases short and J 6 bases short, with 19 bases between. The CDR3 length is 15 residues. Germline CDR1 is PRHDT and CDR2 is FYEKMQ (reference sequence). CDR3 coding DNA: TGTGCCAGCAGCGCGACGCAGGGTCGGGGCGCTGAAGCTTTCTTT. This sequence encodes CASSATQGRGAEAFF.

This clone was recorded once. This chain joins TRBV29-1 and TRBJ2-3; 7 bases map to TRBD2. CDR1 is SQVTM and CDR2 is ANQGSEA in the germline V gene. J was trimmed by 0 bases and V by 1 base; bases with no gene match: 7. The CDR3 sequence is 16 residues long. CDR3 region: CSVEGTSGASTDTQYF. In DNA, the CDR3 is TGCAGCGTTGAAGGCACGAGCGGGGCGAGCACAGATACGCAGTATTTT.

The chain combines TRBV4-2 with TRBJ2-1, with TRBD2 identical over 13 bases. Trimming removed 5 bases from V and 4 bases from J; junction bases left unmatched: 2. In germline, CDR1 is LGHNA, CDR2 YNFKEQ. This CDR3 has 15 residues. CDR3 DNA: TGTGCCAGCAGCGAGGGACTAGCGGGATACAATGAGCAGTTCTTC. Translated, it gives CASSEGLAGYNEQFF.

The chain combines TRBV11-2 with TRBJ2-7; 9 nucleotides agree with TRBD1. The V segment lost 3 bases and the J segment 6 bases; nucleotides outside the gene matches: 3. This CDR3 is 13 amino acids long. Germline CDR1 is SGHAT and CDR2 is FQNNGV. The CDR3 DNA is TGTGCCAGCAGCTTCCAGACAGGGGGCGAGCAGTACTTC. Translation: CASSFQTGGEQYF.

The V call is TRBV4-3, the J call TRBJ1-4; D uncertain. CDR3 length: 16 residues. Trimming shortened V by 0 bases and J by 1 base, and 9 bases separated the two germline ends. CDR1 is LGHNA and CDR2 is YSLEER in the germline V gene. In DNA, the CDR3 is TGCGCCAGCAGCCAAGATGGAGGGCTAACTAATGAAAAACTGTTTTTT. It specifies CASSQDGGLTNEKLFF.

This clone was found once. The rearrangement joins TRBV5-1 to TRBJ2-1; TRBD1 agrees at 9 bases. The CDR3 runs 14 residues. The trim removed 1 base at V and 5 bases at J, leaving 1 base unmatched. Germline CDR1 SGHRS, CDR2 YFSETQ. The CDR3 here is CASSLRTGDNEQFF. The CDR3 bases are TGCGCCAGCAGCTTGCGGACAGGGGACAATGAGCAGTTCTTC.

This clone appeared a single time. The chain links TRBV10-1 to TRBJ1-2, with D possibly TRBD1 on 5 matching bases. The CDR3 consists of 13 residues. V was clipped by 6 bases and J by 2 bases, with 10 bases between them. Germline V gives CDR1 WNHNN, CDR2 SYGVQD (reference sequence). The CDR3, as DNA: TGCGCCAGCAGGGAGACAGTCAACTATGGCTACACCTTC. As protein: CASRETVNYGYTF.